This T cell receptor (beta chain) originates from a study of T-cell memory formation after mild COVID-19. Trimming took 8 bases from V and 4 from J, leaving 8 bases between them. Germline V gene lookup returns CDR1 ENHRY and CDR2 SYGVKD. This CDR3 contains 11 residues. This clonotype was counted only a few times. In TCRdb, the 5' RACE reads were re-called with MiXCR into one record per CDR3 protein. The sample contains hundreds of thousands of distinct CDR3 sequences, under 20% of which appear only once. V and J are TRBV10-3 and TRBJ1-2, with D possibly TRBD1 on 5 matching bases. This clonotype was sampled from a man aged 18 to 35 who had mild COVID-19 (a few samples of this study predate the infection). Cell type and time point are not known. Material for sequencing was PBMCs or a T cell subset sorted from them (not recorded which). CDR3 coding DNA: TGTGCCATCGGGGGGGGCTATGGCTACACCTTC. It specifies CAIGGGYGYTF.